The 25 T cell receptor beta chains below all came from one sample that was sequenced in a study of blood T cells in healthy people across ages (dated by TCRdb to the mid-2010s). Library prep was done by 5' RACE. Sequencing instrument: Illumina HiSeq 2500. The second PCR ran for about 7 to 11 cycles and used a J-beta primer mix along with a sample-barcoded 5' primer. TCRdb reanalyzed the raw reads on its own, using fastp at Q25 for trimming and MiXCR for clone calling, and kept in-frame beta chains. A single entry per CDR3 protein holds the most common genes and DNA from its merged rows. A total of about 1,400,000 distinct CDR3 sequences appear in this sample, around two fifths of them only once. Approximately 7.9% of the sample is in the top ten clones. The sequencing input was blood. The receptors come from a woman aged 18 to 35 in good health.

This clonotype was recorded many times. The gene calls are TRBV5-6 and TRBJ2-1; weak D call: TRBD2 (5 bases). Germline V gene data show CDR1 as SGHDT and CDR2 as YYEEEE. V dropped 4 bases and J dropped 2 bases, with 13 bases sitting between them. The CDR3 is 15 amino acids. The CDR3 nucleotides read TGTGCCAGCAGCCCCGGGTCGAGGGCCTACAATGAGCAGTTCTTC. This translates into CASSPGSRAYNEQFF.

This clonotype turned up a few times. The chain combines TRBV20-1 with TRBJ1-1; no definite D call. This CDR3 has 12 residues. Germline assignment: CDR1 DFQATT and CDR2 SNEGSKA (reference sequence). Between the trimmed V and J ends, which lost 0 bases and 1 base, there was a span of 3 bases. The CDR3 sequence is CSARERNTEAFF. CDR3 bases: TGCAGTGCTAGAGAGCGGAACACTGAAGCTTTCTTT.

This rearrangement joins TRBV20-1 to TRBJ2-1, with D unclear. V lost 1 base to trimming and J lost 0 bases, with 7 bases between them. The germline V gene has CDR1 DFQATT and CDR2 SNEGSKA (reference sequence). The CDR3 runs to 14 residues. The CDR3 sequence is CSARAVSSYNEQFF. The CDR3 nucleotides read TGCAGTGCTAGAGCGGTGAGCTCCTACAATGAGCAGTTCTTC.

This clonotype was recorded a few times. The chain has TRBV6-5 and TRBJ1-2, with no clear D. CDR3 length: 16 amino acids. Germline loops: CDR1 MNHEY, CDR2 SVGAGI. Deletions cut 2 bases from V and 4 bases from J, with 17 bases between. The CDR3 sequence: CASSYTLVSGSYGYTF. The CDR3, as DNA: TGTGCCAGCAGTTACACCCTGGTCAGCGGTTCCTATGGCTACACCTTC.

The chain uses TRBV6-6 and TRBJ2-3, with D uncertain. From germline, CDR1 is MNHNY and CDR2 SVGAGI (reference sequence). V was trimmed by 0 bases and J by 2 bases, leaving 12 bases between them. This CDR3 region has 16 residues. Written as DNA, the CDR3 is TGTGCCAGCAGTTACTCGATGGGCGGCCACACAGATACGCAGTATTTT. It encodes CASSYSMGGHTDTQYF.

CDR3 residues: CASSYGGTGRGTEAFF. CDR3 nucleotides: TGTGCCAGCAGCTATGGGGGGACAGGGAGAGGGACTGAAGCTTTCTTT. This sequence joins TRBV7-9 and TRBJ1-1; TRBD1 aligns across 9 bases. Looked up from germline, CDR1 is SEHNR and CDR2 is FQNEAQ (reference sequence). V lost 4 bases and J lost 5; bases outside the gene matches: 11. This CDR3 has 16 residues. The complete variable domain, with remaining parts taken from reference TRBV7-9 and TRBJ1-1, reads DTGVSQNPRHKITKRGQNVTFRCDPISEHNRLYWYRQTLGQGPEFLTYFQNEAQLEKSRLLSDRFSAERPKGSFSTLEIQRTEQGDSAMYLCASSYGGTGRGTEAFFGQGTRLTVV.

The V call is TRBV12-3 or TRBV12-4, the J call TRBJ2-1, with D unresolved. V was pared by 6 bases and J by 7 bases, with 10 bases between. CDR3 length: 12 residues. In DNA form, the CDR3 reads TGTGCCAGCAGGCCCGACTGGAATGAGCAGTTCTTC. Protein sequence: CASRPDWNEQFF.

V and J are TRBV5-1 and TRBJ2-3; 8 bases align to TRBD1. The germline V gene has CDR1 SGHRS and CDR2 YFSETQ. The junction had 6 bases not matched to a gene; V was cut back by 2 bases and J by 4 bases. The CDR3 is 15 residues long. CDR3 sequence reads: CASSFGQGDADTQYF. CDR3 in DNA: TGCGCCAGCAGCTTCGGACAGGGTGACGCAGATACGCAGTATTTT.

The DNA of the CDR3 is TGCGCCAGCAGCTGGGACGGGACAGGGGCTCAGCCCCAGCATTTT. Translated: CASSWDGTGAQPQHF. This sequence joins TRBV5-1 and TRBJ1-5, with 10 bases that match TRBD1. Germline-derived CDR1 and CDR2 are SGHRS and YFSETQ. The ends lost 3 bases at V and 6 bases at J; junction bases unmatched: 6. The CDR3 spans 15 residues.

This clonotype occurred a few times. The V and J genes are TRBV7-2 and TRBJ1-4; the match to TRBD1 covers 11 bases. The germline CDR1 and CDR2 sequences are SGHTA and FQGNSA. This CDR3 region has 16 residues. V trimming: 1 base; J trimming: 6 bases; junction bases outside the gene matches: 4. The CDR3 coding sequence is TGTGCCAGCAGCTTAGTTGGGACAGGGGGGTATGAAAAACTGTTTTTT. Translated: CASSLVGTGGYEKLFF.

This clonotype was picked up a small number of times. V usage is TRBV6-5 and J usage is TRBJ2-7, with D perhaps given as TRBD1 or TRBD2 (5 bases each). Germline lookup yields CDR1 MNHEY and CDR2 SVGAGI. This CDR3 contains 11 residues. Trimming removed 7 bases at V and 7 bases at J, with 11 bases between. CDR3 sequence reads: CASNEGNEQYF. CDR3 nucleotides: TGTGCCAGCAACGAGGGGAATGAGCAGTACTTC.

The table lists this clonotype with a few counts. V and J are TRBV4-2 and TRBJ2-3; 12 nucleotides line up with TRBD2. V lost 2 bases and J lost 1; bases outside the gene matches: 4. The CDR3 sequence is 17 residues long. From germline, CDR1 is LGHNA and CDR2 YNFKEQ. The CDR3 sequence: CASSQLTSGRGTDTQYF. CDR3 DNA sequence: TGTGCCAGCAGCCAACTGACTAGCGGGAGAGGCACAGATACGCAGTATTTT.

The gene calls are TRBV27 and TRBJ2-3; possible D gene TRBD1, 6 bases. Looked up from germline, CDR1 is MNHEY and CDR2 is SMNVEV (reference sequence). CDR3 length: 13 residues. V was trimmed by 6 bases and J by 1 base, leaving 8 bases between them. The DNA of the CDR3 is TGTGCCAGCAGACAGGGAGGCACAGATACGCAGTATTTT. It yields the protein CASRQGGTDTQYF.

The rearrangement links TRBV20-1 to TRBJ1-5, with TRBD1 matching 9 bases. Germline CDR1 and CDR2: DFQATT and SNEGSKA (reference sequence). The CDR3 covers 16 residues. The V gene end was trimmed by 5 bases and the J gene end by 2 bases; junction bases not matched to a gene: 10. The chain's CDR3 is CSAGGGQGFGNQPQHF. For the CDR3, the DNA is TGCAGTGCTGGAGGGGGACAGGGCTTCGGCAATCAGCCCCAGCATTTT.

The chain carries TRBV7-9 and TRBJ2-3; the match to TRBD1 covers 7 bases. The germline CDR1 and CDR2 sequences are SEHNR and FQNEAQ (reference sequence). Trimming at V came to 4 bases and at J to 4 bases, leaving 11 bases not matched to a gene. The CDR3 has 16 residues. CDR3 region: CASSSDRVSVSDTQYF. The DNA for the CDR3 is TGTGCCAGCAGCTCTGACAGGGTGAGCGTGTCAGATACGCAGTATTTT.

This clonotype was found a few times. In nucleotides, the CDR3 is TGTGCCAGCAGCTTGAGGGTTTGGACTAGCGTAGAGACCCAGTACTTC. Translating gives CASSLRVWTSVETQYF. The rearrangement uses TRBV7-2 and TRBJ2-5; 9 bases match TRBD2. The ends lost 3 bases at V and 4 bases at J; junction bases unmatched: 9. The CDR3 covers 16 residues. CDR1 SGHTA and CDR2 FQGNSA come from the germline V gene.

This clonotype was seen a handful of times. This rearrangement joins TRBV7-2 to TRBJ2-4; 7 bases match TRBD1. The J call may not be correct, given that the DNA end is closer to TRBJ2-7. In germline, CDR1 is SGHTA, CDR2 FQGNSA. This CDR3 has 13 amino acids. The CDR3 region is CASSPSGQIEQYF. The DNA for the CDR3 is TGTGCCAGCAGCCCCTCGGGACAGATCGAGCAGTACTTC.

This rearrangement joins TRBV11-2 to TRBJ2-6, with TRBD1 as a possible D gene (5 bases). The V end lost 0 bases, the J end lost 2 bases, and 14 bases lay between the germline ends. In germline, CDR1 is SGHAT, CDR2 FQNNGV. The CDR3 covers 18 residues. CDR3 residues: CASSLDPARGPGANVLTF. CDR3 coding DNA: TGTGCCAGCAGCTTAGACCCGGCTAGGGGCCCTGGGGCCAACGTCCTGACTTTC.

CDR3 in amino acids: CASSEGQGPGAFF. The CDR3 nucleotides are TGCGCCAGCAGTGAGGGACAGGGACCCGGAGCTTTCTTT. This sequence joins TRBV10-2 and TRBJ1-1; TRBD1 matches 8 bases. The V gene end was trimmed by 2 bases and the J gene end by 10 bases; junction bases not matched to a gene: 6. Germline CDR1 is WSHSY and CDR2 is SAAADI. There are 13 residues in the CDR3.

The table lists this clonotype with a few counts. The rearrangement joins TRBV9 to TRBJ2-5, with TRBD2 identical over 14 bases. This CDR3 is 18 amino acids long. Germline CDR1 and CDR2: SGDLS and YYNGEE. V gave up 5 bases and J gave up 5 bases; unmatched junction bases: 14. CDR3: CASRPHGTSGREGETQYF. CDR3 nucleotide sequence: TGTGCCAGCAGGCCGCACGGGACTAGCGGGAGAGAGGGGGAGACCCAGTACTTC.

V gene TRBV10-3 combines with J gene TRBJ1-4, with 7 bases matching TRBD1. This CDR3 has 13 amino acids. Germline V CDR1 and CDR2: ENHRY, SYGVKD. Germline trimming cut 7 bases from V and 8 bases from J; bases unmatched to any gene: 7. CDR3 in DNA: TGTGCCATCAAAGAGGGGGCAGAGGAAAAACTGTTTTTT. It is translated as CAIKEGAEEKLFF.

This clonotype has only one observation. The chain recombines TRBV20-1 with TRBJ2-7; 8 bases are shared with TRBD1. This CDR3 comprises 13 residues. With V trimmed by 2 bases and J by 2 bases, 2 bases remained unmatched. Germline V gene sequence: CDR1 DFQATT, CDR2 SNEGSKA (reference sequence). The CDR3 sequence is CSARMGQAYEQYF. The DNA of the CDR3 is TGCAGTGCTAGAATGGGACAGGCCTACGAGCAGTACTTC.

This clonotype was recorded only once. The chain has TRBV20-1 and TRBJ2-5, with D maybe TRBD2 (6 bases). CDR1 and CDR2 from the germline V gene are DFQATT and SNEGSKA (reference sequence). Trimming took off 1 base at V and 5 bases at J, with 11 bases between the two ends. The CDR3 has 13 amino acids. CDR3 sequence: CSARGTTRETQYF. DNA for the CDR3: TGCAGTGCTAGAGGGACTACCAGGGAGACCCAGTACTTC.

This clonotype was detected a few times. DNA of the CDR3: TGCAGTGCTGCTACGGCGGGAGGAGACTGGGATGAGCAGTTCTTC. It yields the protein CSAATAGGDWDEQFF. The chain is built from TRBV20-1 and TRBJ2-1; 8 positions agree with TRBD2. CDR3 size: 15 residues. Germline V gene lookup returns CDR1 DFQATT and CDR2 SNEGSKA (reference sequence). J was trimmed by 8 bases and V by 5 bases; bases with no gene match: 14.

The V call is TRBV2, the J call TRBJ2-1; no clear D. Germline values: CDR1 SNHLY, CDR2 FYNNEI. There are 15 residues in the CDR3. The ends were cut back, 4 bases at V and 2 bases at J, with 12 bases in the middle. DNA of the CDR3: TGTGCCAGCAGTGTTACGGAGTCCCCCTACAATGAGCAGTTCTTC. This gives the protein CASSVTESPYNEQFF. Full variable domain (missing parts from reference TRBV2 and TRBJ2-1): EPEVTQTPSHQVTQMGQEVILRCVPISNHLYFYWYRQILGQKVEFLVSFYNNEISEKSEIFDDQFSVERPDGSNFTLKIRSTKLEDSAMYFCASSVTESPYNEQFFGPGTRLTVL.